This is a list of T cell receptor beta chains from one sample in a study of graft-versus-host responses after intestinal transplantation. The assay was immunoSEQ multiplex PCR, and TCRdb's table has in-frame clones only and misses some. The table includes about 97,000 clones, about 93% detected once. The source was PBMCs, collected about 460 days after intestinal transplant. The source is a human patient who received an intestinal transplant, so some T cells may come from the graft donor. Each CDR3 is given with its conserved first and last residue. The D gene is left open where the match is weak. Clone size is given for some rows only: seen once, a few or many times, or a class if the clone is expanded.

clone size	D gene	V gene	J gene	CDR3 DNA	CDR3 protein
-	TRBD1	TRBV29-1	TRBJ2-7	TGCAGCGTCGGGACAGGGACCTACGAGCAGTACTTC	CSVGTGTYEQYF
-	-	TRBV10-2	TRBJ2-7	TGCGCCAGCAGTGACGGTGCCTACGAGCAGTACTTC	CASSDGAYEQYF
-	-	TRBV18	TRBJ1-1	TGTGCCAGCTCACCCGGTGGGGTTAGTATGAACACTGAAGCTTTCTTT	CASSPGGVSMNTEAFF
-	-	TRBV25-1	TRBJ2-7	TGTGCCAGCGTAAACAGCCTCTCCTACGAGCAGTACTTC	CASVNSLSYEQYF
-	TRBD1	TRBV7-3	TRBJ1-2	TGTGCCAGCAGCTTAACGGGTCAGGGGGAGAATGGCTACACCTTC	CASSLTGQGENGYTF
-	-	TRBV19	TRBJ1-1	TGTGCCAGCCATGGCCTTTCCCAAGGGAACACTGAAGCTTTCTTT	CASHGLSQGNTEAFF
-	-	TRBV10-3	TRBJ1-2	TGTGCCATCAGTGAGGAAAGGGATGGCTACACCTTC	CAISEERDGYTF
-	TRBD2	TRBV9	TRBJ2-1	TGTGCCAGCAGCGTACGGTTCAGCGGGGGGGCCAATGAGCAGTTCTTC	CASSVRFSGGANEQFF
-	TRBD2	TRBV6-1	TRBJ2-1	TGTGCCAGCAGGCGGGGGGACTCCTACAATGAGCAGTTCTTC	CASRRGDSYNEQFF
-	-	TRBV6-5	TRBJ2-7	TGTGCCAGCAGCTCTCGACAACCATACGAGCAGTACTTC	CASSSRQPYEQYF
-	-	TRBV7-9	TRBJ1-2	TGTGCCAGCAGCTTAGTAGCAGGGGCGGGCTACTATGGCTACACCTTC	CASSLVAGAGYYGYTF
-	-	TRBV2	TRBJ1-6	TGTGCCAGCATATTGAGGGCAGGCGGCTCCTATAATTCACCCCTCCACTTT	CASILRAGGSYNSPLHF
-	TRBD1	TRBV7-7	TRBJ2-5	TGTGCTAGCAGCTATACCACAGGGGAACAAGAGACCCAGTACTTC	CASSYTTGEQETQYF
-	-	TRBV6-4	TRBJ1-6	TGTGCCAGCAGCGATACCTATAATTCACCCCTCCACTTT	CASSDTYNSPLHF
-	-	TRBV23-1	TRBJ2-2	TGCGCCAGCAGCCTCCGCCGGGGGAAGGCATCCGGGGAGCTGTTTTTT	CASSLRRGKASGELFF
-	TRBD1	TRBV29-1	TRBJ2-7	TGCAGCGCATACAGGGGCTACGAGCAGTACTTC	CSAYRGYEQYF
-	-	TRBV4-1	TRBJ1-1	TGCGCCAGCAGCCAAGATCTTGAGAACACTGAAGCTTTCTTT	CASSQDLENTEAFF
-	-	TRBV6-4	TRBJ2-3	TGTGCCAGCAGTGTAGGAGGAGGGCCCGATACGCAGTATTTT	CASSVGGGPDTQYF
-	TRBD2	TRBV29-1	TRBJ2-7	TGCAGCGTTGAGACTAGCGGTGCCTACGAGCAGTACTTC	CSVETSGAYEQYF
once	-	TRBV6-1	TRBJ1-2	TGTGCCAGCAGTGAAGGCCCGGTCGCCGGCTATGGCTACACCTTC	CASSEGPVAGYGYTF
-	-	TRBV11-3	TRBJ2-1	TGTGCCAGCAGCTTAGAGCGAGGAGACAGCGAGCAGTTCTTC	CASSLERGDSEQFF
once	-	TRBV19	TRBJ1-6	TGTGCCAGTAGTATACGCCCCACAGCACAAAATTCACCCCTCCACTTT	CASSIRPTAQNSPLHF
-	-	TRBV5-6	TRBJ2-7	TGTGCCAGCAGCTCGGGCCTGGGCGAAGGTAACGAGCAGTACTTC	CASSSGLGEGNEQYF
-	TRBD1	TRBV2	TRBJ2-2	TGTGCCAGCAGTCTAGGACAGGGGGCGACGGCCGGGGAGCTGTTTTTT	CASSLGQGATAGELFF
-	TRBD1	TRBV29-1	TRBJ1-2	TGCAGCGGTACGACAGGGGATGGCTACACCTTC	CSGTTGDGYTF
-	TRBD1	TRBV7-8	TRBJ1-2	TGTGCCAGCAGCTTAGTGGGGGACAGCTATGGCTACACCTTC	CASSLVGDSYGYTF
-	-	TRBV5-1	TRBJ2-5	TGCGCCAGCAGCGACAACCAAGAGACCCAGTACTTC	CASSDNQETQYF
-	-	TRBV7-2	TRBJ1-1	TGTGCCAGCAGCTTATTCGGCACTGAAGCTTTCTTT	CASSLFGTEAFF
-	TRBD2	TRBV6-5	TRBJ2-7	TGTGCCAGCAGTCTACTAGCGGGACCCTACGAGCAGTACTTC	CASSLLAGPYEQYF
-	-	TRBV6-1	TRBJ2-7	TGTGCCAGCAGTAAACCGGACACCTCCTACGAGCAGTACTTC	CASSKPDTSYEQYF
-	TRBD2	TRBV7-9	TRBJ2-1	TGTGCCAGCAGCTTAGGTCCGGGGGGAGGGCAGTTCTTC	CASSLGPGGGQFF
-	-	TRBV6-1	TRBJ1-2	TGTGCCAGCAGTGAACCCAGGGTGGCCAACTATGGCTACACCTTC	CASSEPRVANYGYTF
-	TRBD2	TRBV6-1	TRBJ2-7	TGTGCCAGCAAAACTAGCGGGGGAACCTACGAGCAGTACTTC	CASKTSGGTYEQYF
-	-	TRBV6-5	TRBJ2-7	TGTGCCAGCAGCAGGAGTAACTTCCCCTACGAGCAGTACTTC	CASSRSNFPYEQYF
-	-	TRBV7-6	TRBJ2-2	TGTGCCAGCAGCTTGGGGGGTACCGGGGAGCTGTTTTTT	CASSLGGTGELFF
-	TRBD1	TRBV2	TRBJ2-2	TGTGCCAGCAGTGCAGGGGGCACCGGGGAGCTGTTTTTT	CASSAGGTGELFF
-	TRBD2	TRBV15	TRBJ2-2	TGTGCCACCAGCAGGGCAGCGGGGGGACGAACCGGGGAGCTGTTTTTT	CATSRAAGGRTGELFF
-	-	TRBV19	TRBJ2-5	TGTGCCAGTAGTTCGAGAATCCAAGAGACCCAGTACTTC	CASSSRIQETQYF
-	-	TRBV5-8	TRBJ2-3	TGTGCCAGCAGCTTGGGGGGTAGTGGGGGTACGCAGTATTTT	CASSLGGSGGTQYF
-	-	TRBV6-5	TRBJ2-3	TGTGCCAGCAGGCTCATCGGGGACACAGATACGCAGTATTTT	CASRLIGDTDTQYF
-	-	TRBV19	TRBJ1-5	TGTGCCAGAAGACCGCCCAATCAGCCCCAGCATTTT	CARRPPNQPQHF
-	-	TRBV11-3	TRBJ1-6	TGTGCCAGCAGCTTGGACGGTAATTCACCCCTCCACTTT	CASSLDGNSPLHF
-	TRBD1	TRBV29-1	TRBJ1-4	TGCAGCGGCCGGGACAGACGTAATGAAAAACTGTTTTTT	CSGRDRRNEKLFF
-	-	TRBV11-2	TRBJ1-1	TGTGCCAGCAGCTTCGGGGAGGGCACTGAAGCTTTCTTT	CASSFGEGTEAFF
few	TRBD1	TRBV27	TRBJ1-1	TGTGCCAGCACCGGGACAGCGAACACTGAAGCTTTCTTT	CASTGTANTEAFF
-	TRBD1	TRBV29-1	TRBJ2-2	TGCAGCGGGGCCGGGACAGGGGTTTCCGGGGAGCTGTTTTTT	CSGAGTGVSGELFF